The source of this T cell receptor (beta chain) is a study of blood T cell repertoires in COVID-19. Study processing details: The authors estimated nucleated cell counts from reference gene primer amplification. TCRdb's copy holds only in-frame clones and misses some; the assay was immunoSEQ multiplex PCR. V, J and clone size reflect that table, while D and trimming were determined from the DNA. Here the sample spans some 240,000 clones, 80% to 95% being singletons. This CDR3 is 15 amino acids long. Germline V gene sequence: CDR1 SGDLS, CDR2 YYNGEE. V lost 0 bases, J lost 4 bases, and 6 bases stayed unmatched.

The sequenced sample consisted of peripheral blood. The chain is built from TRBV9 and TRBJ2-5; 7 nucleotides agree with TRBD1. The TCR comes from a man in his sixties with COVID-19, enrolled during active disease. The CDR3 protein is CASSVVAGGRETQYF. Written as DNA, the CDR3 is TGTGCCAGCAGCGTAGTGGCAGGGGGTCGAGAGACCCAGTACTTC. The variable domain in full, completed from reference TRBV9 and TRBJ2-5, reads DSGVTQTPKHLITATGQRVTLRCSPRSGDLSVYWYQQSLDQGLQFLIQYYNGEERAKGNILERFSAQQFPDLHSELNLSSLELGDSALYFCASSVVAGGRETQYFGPGTRLLVL.